This T cell receptor (beta chain) comes out of a study of response to subunit inactivated influenza vaccine. General study findings and limits: Each seasonal flu vaccination may recruit only limited new T cells, authors suggested.

TCRdb recomputed calls from the RT-PCR reads with MiXCR, one row per CDR3 protein. This table has roughly 700,000 distinct CDR3 sequences, roughly 14% appearing once. Per the germline V gene, CDR1 is SGDLS and CDR2 is YYNGEE. J lost 1 base, V lost 4 bases, and 8 bases had no gene match. The CDR3 runs 15 residues. This clonotype was recorded a few times. As yet, its antigen is unknown. The TCR sequence derives from a man aged 45 to 65 who received an inactivated influenza vaccine. The V gene is TRBV9, the J gene TRBJ2-7, with TRBD1 matching 7 bases. Sequences were derived from PBMCs from blood, sampled 14 days before vaccination. CDR3 sequence (DNA): TGTGCCAGCAGCAAAACAGGGGTTTGGTCCTACGAGCAGTACTTC. It is translated as CASSKTGVWSYEQYF.